A single sample is the source of the 22 T cell receptor beta chains below, sequenced in a study of neurological immune-mediated disorders. TCRdb recomputed calls from the 5' RACE reads with MiXCR, one row per CDR3 protein. The sample has roughly 59,000 distinct CDR3 sequences; roughly 4.9% are singletons. The sequenced sample was PBMCs. The source of these receptors is a human donor with multiple sclerosis. The donor label of this sample is uncertain.

In this sample, this clonotype turned up many times. This chain links TRBV29-1 with TRBJ1-2; D uncertain. The germline V gene encodes CDR1 SQVTM and CDR2 ANQGSEA. The V end was cut by 3 bases, the J end by 4 bases, with 9 bases between. CDR3 length equals 12 residues. The CDR3 sequence is CSVEEGGYGYTF. The CDR3 nucleotides read TGCAGCGTTGAGGAGGGAGGCTATGGCTACACCTTC.

This clonotype was seen at least ten times. The V call is TRBV5-1, the J call TRBJ1-6, with 7 bases fitting TRBD1. Per the germline V gene, CDR1 is SGHRS and CDR2 is YFSETQ. The CDR3 extends over 14 amino acids. J was trimmed by 12 bases and V by 4 bases; bases with no gene match: 10. The DNA of the CDR3 is TGCGCCAGCAGCACGACAGGGTCGGAAGGACCCCTCCACTTT. Residues: CASSTTGSEGPLHF.

This clonotype appeared many times. The chain is built from TRBV11-3 and TRBJ2-7; D might be TRBD2 (6 bases). The length of the CDR3 is 15 residues. V lost 1 base, J lost 3 bases, and 13 bases lay in between. Germline assignment: CDR1 SGHNT and CDR2 YENEEA. The CDR3 region has the DNA TGTGCCAGCAGCTTAGGAGGAGGGGTGGGCTACGAGCAGTACTTC. Residues: CASSLGGGVGYEQYF.

In its sample, this clonotype was seen many times. This rearrangement joins TRBV5-1 to TRBJ2-3, with 12 bases fitting TRBD1. V lost 7 bases, J lost 1 base, and 7 bases stayed unmatched. CDR1 is SGHRS, CDR2 YFSETQ, per germline. The CDR3 runs to 16 residues. For the CDR3, the DNA is TGCGCCAGCCTATGGGGGGACAGGGGGCGCACAGATACGCAGTATTTT. Residues: CASLWGDRGRTDTQYF.

The chain couples TRBV20-1 to TRBJ1-2, with D perhaps TRBD1 (5 bases). The germline gives CDR1 DFQATT, CDR2 SNEGSKA (reference sequence). Trimming took off 0 bases at V and 4 bases at J, with 18 bases between the two ends. There are 16 residues in the CDR3. The CDR3 spells CSARDRYRGRAYGYTF. DNA for the CDR3: TGCAGTGCTAGAGATAGATACCGGGGCAGGGCCTATGGCTACACCTTC.

V usage is TRBV5-1 and J usage is TRBJ2-5, with 11 positions matching TRBD1. CDR3 length equals 17 residues. Germline CDR1 is SGHRS and CDR2 is YFSETQ. Trimming took 4 bases from V and 4 from J; bases not matched to a gene: 12. As DNA, the CDR3 is TGCGCCAGCAGCCGCGTTCCGGGACAGGGGGATTCAGAGACCCAGTACTTC. It codes for CASSRVPGQGDSETQYF.

In its sample, this clonotype was seen many times. J is TRBJ2-3 and V is TRBV10-3; unclear D gene. CDR1 and CDR2 from the germline V gene are ENHRY and SYGVKD. There are 13 residues in the CDR3. Between the trimmed V and J ends, which lost 10 bases and 1 base, there was a span of 12 bases. DNA of the CDR3: TGTGCCACTGACCCAAGGGGCACAGATACGCAGTATTTT. This translates into CATDPRGTDTQYF.

There are many counts of this clonotype. The rearrangement joins TRBV20-1 to TRBJ1-6; possibly TRBD1 for D (5 bases). The CDR3 consists of 15 residues. V lost 5 bases, J lost 8 bases, and 19 bases lay in between. Germline-derived CDR1 and CDR2 are DFQATT and SNEGSKA (reference sequence). This CDR3 is CSAGVMGRGDSPLHF. CDR3 bases: TGCAGTGCTGGGGTGATGGGACGAGGCGATTCACCCCTCCACTTT.

This sequence joins TRBV13 and TRBJ2-1; perhaps TRBD2 as D (6 bases). Trimming left V 10 bases short and J 0 bases short, with 16 bases between. Germline V CDR1 and CDR2: PRHDT, FYEKMQ (reference sequence). The CDR3 has 15 amino acids. The CDR3 sequence: CAMGPGGSSYNEQFF. CDR3 nucleotide sequence: TGTGCCATGGGCCCCGGGGGTTCCTCCTACAATGAGCAGTTCTTC.

This clonotype was seen repeatedly, ten times or more. V gene TRBV5-1 combines with J gene TRBJ2-3; maybe TRBD1 (5 bases). The length of the CDR3 is 12 residues. Germline V gene lookup returns CDR1 SGHRS and CDR2 YFSETQ. Trimming removed 7 bases at V and 5 bases at J, with 11 bases between. CDR3 nucleotide sequence: TGCGCCAGCGGTCAGGGCCAAGATACGCAGTATTTT. It codes for CASGQGQDTQYF.

This clonotype was picked up many times. This rearrangement joins TRBV6-6 to TRBJ1-1, with no clear D. CDR1 and CDR2 from the germline V gene are MNHNY and SVGAGI (reference sequence). CDR3 length equals 10 residues. The V and J ends lost 7 bases and 11 bases respectively, with 11 bases between them. The CDR3 reads CASKQTGAFF. CDR3 in DNA: TGTGCCAGCAAACAAACCGGGGCTTTCTTT.

This clonotype has ten or more counts. This chain uses TRBV10-3 with TRBJ2-3; 11 bases line up with TRBD1. The CDR3 length is 16 residues. Germline CDR1 ENHRY, CDR2 SYGVKD. With 5 bases clipped from V and 4 bases from J, the junction kept 8 bases outside the gene matches. This CDR3 is CAISSPGQGVPDTQYF. CDR3 DNA sequence: TGTGCCATCAGTTCCCCGGGACAGGGGGTCCCAGATACGCAGTATTTT.

At least ten counts were recorded for this clonotype. V is TRBV5-1 and J is TRBJ2-7, with 8 bases fitting TRBD1. The length of the CDR3 is 14 residues. The V and J ends lost 5 bases and 5 bases, in that order; junction bases with no gene match: 9. From germline, CDR1 is SGHRS and CDR2 YFSETQ. The chain's CDR3 is CASRLRQGINEQYF. The CDR3 DNA is TGCGCCAGCAGACTCCGACAGGGGATCAACGAGCAGTACTTC.

The chain uses TRBV20-1 and TRBJ1-2; possible D gene TRBD1, 5 bases. Trimming removed 8 bases from V and 7 bases from J, with 14 bases in between. Germline V lookup: CDR1 DFQATT, CDR2 SNEGSKA (reference sequence). This CDR3 region has 11 residues. The CDR3 region has the DNA TGCAGTCCTGGACGGGGGGGTGGCTACACCTTC. Its protein is CSPGRGGGYTF.

Ten or more counts support this clonotype. The chain has TRBV5-1 and TRBJ1-1; TRBD1 aligns across 9 bases. The length of the CDR3 is 15 residues. Germline V gene sequence: CDR1 SGHRS, CDR2 YFSETQ. The J segment lost 1 base and the V segment lost 4 bases, leaving 5 bases of the junction unmatched. CDR3 residues: CASSLQGAANTEAFF. In DNA form, the CDR3 reads TGCGCCAGCAGCCTACAGGGGGCGGCGAACACTGAAGCTTTCTTT.

This clonotype was detected many times. This sequence joins TRBV3-1 and TRBJ2-1; 8 positions match TRBD1. The CDR3 is made up of 15 amino acids. Germline loops: CDR1 LGHDT, CDR2 YNNKEL (reference sequence). V was pared by 5 bases and J by 9 bases, with 12 bases of the junction left unmatched. This CDR3 is CASSARTGFTSEQFF. In DNA form, the CDR3 reads TGTGCCAGCAGCGCCCGGACAGGGTTTACAAGTGAGCAGTTCTTC.

This clonotype was picked up many times. The V gene is TRBV5-1, the J gene TRBJ2-7; D assignment may be TRBD1 or TRBD2 (7 bases each). The V gene's germline CDR1 is SGHRS and CDR2 YFSETQ. This CDR3 region has 17 residues. V lost 7 bases and J lost 2, with 25 bases in between. The CDR3 DNA sequence: TGCGCCAGCGCCTGGACCGCCAGGGGGAGCGGGACCTACGAGCAGTACTTC. Translated, it gives CASAWTARGSGTYEQYF.

This clonotype has ten or more counts. The rearrangement uses TRBV29-1 and TRBJ1-1; 10 nucleotides match TRBD1. Trimming cost V 4 bases and J 6 bases; bases outside gene matches: 5. This CDR3 spans 13 amino acids. In germline, CDR1 is SQVTM, CDR2 ANQGSEA. CDR3 amino acids: CSVVRGQGSEAFF. CDR3 bases: TGCAGCGTTGTTCGGGGACAGGGGTCTGAAGCTTTCTTT.

Ten or more counts support this clonotype. The V gene is TRBV6-5, the J gene TRBJ2-7; 10 bases are a match to TRBD1. The CDR3 is made up of 14 amino acids. CDR1 and CDR2 (germline): MNHEY, SVGAGI. After removal of 6 bases from V and 6 bases from J, the junction contained 8 bases not matched to a gene. As DNA, the CDR3 is TGTGCCAGCAGCCCATGGGACAGGGGCTCCGAGCAGTACTTC. Its protein product is CASSPWDRGSEQYF.

This clonotype was observed many times. V gene TRBV5-4 combines with J gene TRBJ2-5, with 10 bases lining up with TRBD2. J lost 3 bases, V lost 2 bases, and 4 bases had no gene match. The CDR3 runs to 15 residues. Germline V lookup: CDR1 SGHNT, CDR2 YYREEE (reference sequence). CDR3 nucleotide sequence: TGTGCCAGCAGCTTTAACCTAGCGGGGGAAGAGACCCAGTACTTC. Protein product: CASSFNLAGEETQYF.

This clonotype was counted between two and nine times. The genes are TRBV3-1 and TRBJ1-4; no reliable D call. CDR1 LGHDT and CDR2 YNNKEL come from the germline V gene (reference sequence). The CDR3 totals 18 residues. Trimming took 0 bases from V and 0 from J, leaving 14 bases between them. The CDR3 here is CASSQENRYHATNEKLFF. The CDR3 coding sequence is TGTGCCAGCAGCCAAGAGAACCGTTATCATGCAACTAATGAAAAACTGTTTTTT.

This clonotype was picked up many times. The CDR3 DNA follows: TGCAGTGCTAGAGCCCCGCCCACGGGGGGGCAGTTCTACGAGCAGTACTTC. Protein product: CSARAPPTGGQFYEQYF. The chain uses TRBV20-1 and TRBJ2-7; TRBD2 agrees at 8 bases. This CDR3 spans 17 amino acids. V gave up 1 base and J gave up 3 bases; unmatched junction bases: 14. Germline V gene lookup returns CDR1 DFQATT and CDR2 SNEGSKA (reference sequence).